This entry lists 22 T cell receptor beta chains sequenced from one sample in a study of blood T cell repertoires in COVID-19. Assay used: immunoSEQ multiplex PCR; TCRdb lists only in-frame clones, some missing. In the table there are 10,000 or so clones, 60% to 75% of which are singletons. The sequenced material came from peripheral blood. These receptors were collected from a man aged 55 to 70 with COVID-19, enrolled during active disease.

The rearrangement uses TRBV7-4 and TRBJ1-1, with 8 bases fitting TRBD1. Germline lookup yields CDR1 SGHVT and CDR2 SQSDAQ. The CDR3 has 16 residues. V was pared by 2 bases and J by 2 bases, with 7 bases of the junction left unmatched. CDR3 nucleotides: TGTGCCAGCAGCTTATTCGCCAGGGGGCACAACACTGAAGCTTTCTTT. It translates to CASSLFARGHNTEAFF.

The genes are TRBV4-1 and TRBJ2-7; a possible D gene is TRBD2 (5 bases). V was trimmed by 4 bases and J by 5 bases, leaving 24 bases between them. The length of the CDR3 is 17 residues. The germline V gene encodes CDR1 MGHRA and CDR2 YSYEKL. The CDR3 reads CASSRSPATGKEDEQYF. The CDR3 DNA follows: TGCGCCAGCAGCCGCTCCCCCGCCACCGGGAAAGAGGACGAGCAGTACTTC.

The chain combines TRBV7-9 with TRBJ1-1; weak D call: TRBD1 (6 bases). The germline CDR1 and CDR2 sequences are SEHNR and FQNEAQ (reference sequence). V lost 6 bases and J 2 bases, leaving 19 bases between the germline ends. The CDR3 is made up of 16 amino acids. This CDR3 is CASRLPGHEENTEAFF. CDR3 nucleotides: TGTGCCAGCAGGCTTCCGGGACACGAGGAAAACACTGAAGCTTTCTTT.

The V call is TRBV7-6, the J call TRBJ2-7; D not resolved. Deletions cut 0 bases from V and 4 bases from J, with 16 bases between. This CDR3 region has 16 residues. Germline V CDR1 and CDR2: SGHVS, FNYEAQ. The CDR3 DNA sequence: TGTGCCAGCAGCTTAGCGGTGACTGCTAAAAGTTACGAGCAGTACGTC. It codes for CASSLAVTAKSYEQYV.

Regarding this clone: A much more abundant neighbour one base away suggests this may be a read error. V gene TRBV19 combines with J gene TRBJ1-6, with no clear D. CDR3 length: 15 amino acids. The germline gives CDR1 LNHDA, CDR2 SQIVND (reference sequence). The CDR3: CANSPYSGSNSPLHF. CDR3 nucleotides: TGTGCCAATAGTCCCTACTCGGGGTCTAATTCACCCCTCCACTTT.

V and J are TRBV9 and TRBJ2-7, with D maybe TRBD1 (6 bases). Germline V gene sequence: CDR1 SGDLS, CDR2 YYNGEE. This CDR3 contains 12 residues. Trimming pared 3 bases from V and 5 bases from J, leaving 9 bases between. The CDR3 loop reads CASSGKGDEQYV. CDR3 DNA: TGTGCCAGCAGCGGGAAGGGGGACGAGCAGTACGTC.

CDR3 in amino acids: CASSLKSGGLDYNEQFF. The CDR3 DNA reads TGTGCCAGCAGCCTCAAAAGCGGGGGGCTCGACTACAATGAGCAGTTCTTC. V usage is TRBV4-2 and J usage is TRBJ2-1; 9 nucleotides agree with TRBD2. Per the germline V gene, CDR1 is LGHNA and CDR2 is YNFKEQ. Unmatched junction bases numbered 10, after V lost 4 bases and J lost 3 bases. This CDR3 has 17 amino acids.

The V and J genes are TRBV3-1 (or the pseudogene TRBV3-2) and TRBJ1-2; TRBD1 is a possible D gene (6 bases). V lost 1 base, J lost 8 bases, and 11 bases lay in between. The CDR3 is 13 residues long. Germline CDR1 and CDR2: LGHDT and YNNKEL (reference sequence). CDR3 sequence (DNA): TGTGCCAGCAGCCAAGCCCAGGGGACCGGCTACACCTTC. Its translation: CASSQAQGTGYTF.

The chain has TRBV14 and TRBJ2-7; 9 nucleotides line up with TRBD2. The germline gives CDR1 SGHDN, CDR2 FVKESK. V was clipped by 4 bases and J by 2 bases; unmatched bases: 3. The CDR3 is 14 amino acids. This CDR3 is CASSRAGGTYEQYV. The CDR3, as DNA: TGTGCCAGCAGCCGAGCGGGAGGTACCTACGAGCAGTACGTC.

This chain connects TRBV12-3 or TRBV12-4 to TRBJ2-7, with a weak D call TRBD2 (7 bases). With 4 bases removed from V and 6 bases from J, the gap between germline ends came to 13 bases. This CDR3 region has 13 residues. The CDR3 here is CASSWYREGEQYF. CDR3 sequence (DNA): TGTGCCAGCAGTTGGTACAGGGAGGGCGAGCAGTACTTC.

The rearrangement joins TRBV4-2 to TRBJ2-1, with D perhaps TRBD1 (5 bases). This CDR3 spans 15 amino acids. V lost 0 bases and J lost 8, with 14 bases in between. Germline values: CDR1 LGHNA, CDR2 YNFKEQ. CDR3 sequence (DNA): TGTGCCAGCAGCCAAGATCGTGCAGGGTGGGATGAGCAGTTCTTC. Protein: CASSQDRAGWDEQFF.

The CDR3 loop reads CASSPLRETYEQYF. The CDR3 coding sequence is TGTGCCAGCAGCCCTCTGAGGGAGACCTACGAGCAGTACTTC. The chain couples TRBV7-2 to TRBJ2-7; perhaps TRBD2 as D (5 bases). The CDR3 runs 14 residues. Per the germline V gene, CDR1 is SGHTA and CDR2 is FQGNSA. V dropped 5 bases and J dropped 2 bases, with 13 bases sitting between them.

The rearrangement links TRBV6-2 or TRBV6-3 to TRBJ1-5; possibly TRBD1 for D (5 bases). Germline V gene sequence: CDR1 MNHEY, CDR2 SVGEGT. Deletions cut 3 bases from V and 0 bases from J, with 12 bases between. This CDR3 contains 16 residues. The CDR3, as DNA: TGTGCCAGCAGTTATGCCAGGGTGTATAGCAATCAGCCCCAGCATTTT. This gives the protein CASSYARVYSNQPQHF.

This clone was counted a few times. The chain combines TRBV9 with TRBJ1-2, with 8 bases aligning to TRBD1. With 7 bases clipped from V and 5 bases from J, the junction kept 10 bases outside the gene matches. This CDR3 comprises 14 residues. Looked up from germline, CDR1 is SGDLS and CDR2 is YYNGEE. CDR3 amino acids: CASGRDRYEYGYTF. CDR3 sequence (DNA): TGTGCCAGCGGTCGGGACAGGTATGAATATGGCTACACCTTC.

This chain joins TRBV6-5 and TRBJ1-5; D perhaps matches TRBD1 (5 bases). V was pared by 6 bases and J by 0 bases, with 12 bases between. CDR1 and CDR2 from the germline V gene are MNHEY and SVGAGI. CDR3 length: 15 amino acids. CDR3 sequence reads: CASRQAGFSNQPQHF. In nucleotides, the CDR3 is TGTGCCAGCAGGCAAGCAGGGTTTAGCAATCAGCCCCAGCATTTT.

The gene calls are TRBV6-6 and TRBJ1-5; D remains unclear. Germline loops: CDR1 MNHNY, CDR2 SVGAGI (reference sequence). The CDR3 totals 13 residues. Trimming removed 6 bases at V and 5 bases at J, with 11 bases between. CDR3 amino acids: CASSPRRDQPQHF. CDR3 coding DNA: TGTGCCAGCAGCCCCAGGCGAGATCAGCCCCAGCATTTT.

The chain uses TRBV24-1 and TRBJ2-3; TRBD2 aligns across 9 bases. After removal of 1 base from V and 5 bases from J, the junction contained 21 bases not matched to a gene. The CDR3 totals 21 residues. Germline-derived CDR1 and CDR2 are KGHDR and SFDVKD. This CDR3 reads CATSDLGHTLAGNMGQDTQYF. CDR3 coding DNA: TGTGCCACCAGTGATTTAGGACACACCCTAGCGGGAAACATGGGGCAAGATACGCAGTATTTT.

The chain combines TRBV3-1 (or the pseudogene TRBV3-2) with TRBJ1-1; D uncertain. Trimming took off 0 bases at V and 3 bases at J, with 11 bases between the two ends. Germline V CDR1 and CDR2: LGHDT, YNNKEL (reference sequence). CDR3 length: 15 residues. The CDR3 DNA sequence: TGTGCCAGCAGCCAAGAACCGGGTCTACACACTGAAGCTTTCTTT. Amino acids: CASSQEPGLHTEAFF.

This clone was seen just once. The rearrangement joins TRBV7-2 to TRBJ2-1; 8 positions match TRBD1. The CDR3 runs 14 residues. V dropped 5 bases and J dropped 5; count of bases not matched to a gene: 5. Germline V lookup: CDR1 SGHTA, CDR2 FQGNSA. CDR3 region: CASSVQGGDNEQFF. The CDR3 DNA is TGTGCCAGCAGCGTACAGGGGGGAGACAATGAGCAGTTCTTC.

The chain employs TRBV6-4 and TRBJ2-3; 7 nucleotides align to TRBD1. Germline values: CDR1 MRHNA, CDR2 SNTAGT. The junction had 4 bases not matched to a gene; V was cut back by 0 bases and J by 4 bases. The CDR3 totals 15 residues. CDR3 coding DNA: TGTGCCAGCAGTGACTCCTCGCAGGGGGCAGATACGCAGTATTTT. Encoded protein: CASSDSSQGADTQYF.

V gene TRBV6-5 combines with J gene TRBJ1-6, with a tentative D call TRBD1 (6 bases). The CDR3 is 15 residues long. Trimming stripped 8 bases from V and 3 bases from J, with 14 bases between. Germline-derived CDR1 and CDR2 are MNHEY and SVGAGI. CDR3 DNA: TGTGCCAGCGGCTCAGGGGCCAACTATAATTCACCCCTCCACTTT. This sequence encodes CASGSGANYNSPLHF.

This clone appeared a single time. The chain recombines TRBV11-3 with TRBJ2-1, with 12 bases that match TRBD2. Germline loops: CDR1 SGHNT, CDR2 YENEEA. The length of the CDR3 is 17 residues. Trimming removed 5 bases from V and 1 base from J; junction bases left unmatched: 6. The DNA of the CDR3 is TGTGCCAGCAGCCCACGGACTAGCGGGAATTCCTACAATGAGCAGTTCTTC. Translation gives CASSPRTSGNSYNEQFF. Filled out from reference TRBV11-3 and TRBJ2-1, the complete variable domain reads EAGVVQSPRYKIIEKKQPVAFWCNPISGHNTLYWYLQNLGQGPELLIRYENEEAVDDSQLPKDRFSAERLKGVDSTLKIQPAELGDSAVYLCASSPRTSGNSYNEQFFGPGTRLTVL.